This TCR beta chain was recovered during a study of T cell responses to AZD1222 COVID-19 vaccine. Sequenced by immunoSEQ multiplex PCR; TCRdb stores in-frame clones only, minus some. The sample yields 110,000 to 150,000 clones, approximately 94% seen once. Regarding the study as a whole: Just a handful of AZD1222 recipients were seropositive at baseline.

A word on this clone: Its specificity is unknown.

The clonotype originates from an adult in good health. The material sequenced was peripheral blood, taken on day 0 of AZD1222 vaccination.

The DNA for the CDR3 is TGTGCCAGCAGCTTTGAGGGAGACTACAATGAGCAGTTCTTC. Translated, it gives CASSFEGDYNEQFF. The chain joins TRBV7-9 to TRBJ2-1; tentatively, D is TRBD2 (5 bases). Germline V gene data show CDR1 as SEHNR and CDR2 as FQNEAQ (reference sequence). This CDR3 has 14 residues. V was pared by 3 bases and J by 3 bases, with 9 bases between.